The source of this T cell receptor (beta chain) is a study of regulatory T cells in long-lasting Graves disease. Libraries of TCR beta came from iRepertoire HTBI primers plus Arm-PCR of CDR3 regions. TCRdb processed the multiplex PCR reads anew with MiXCR; each CDR3 protein has one entry. The table lists roughly 700,000 distinct CDR3 sequences, 25% to 30% of them singletons. Time point defined: persistent/refractory GD, antithyroid drugs over 5 years with positive TRAb. The authors made the TCR library using RNA they extracted from PBMCs. An endocrinology department in Xi'an, China, supplied the patients. V lost 4 bases, J lost 2 bases, and 12 bases lay in between. The CDR3 spans 14 residues. CDR1 and CDR2 from the germline V gene are SGHNT and YYREEE (reference sequence).

The chain joins TRBV5-4 to TRBJ1-1; a possible D gene is TRBD1 (6 bases). This receptor was identified in a female donor with Graves disease. The sample was peripheral blood mononuclear cells (PBMCs), taken when the disease was refractory, from a patient treated with antithyroid drugs. The CDR3 sequence is CASSAVRGNTEAFF. The DNA for the CDR3 is TGTGCCAGCAGCGCTGTCAGGGGAAACACTGAAGCTTTCTTT.